This T cell receptor (beta chain) was sequenced in a study of human T cells and chemical hapten exposure. Time point of the sample: patch test 1, 2 weeks after DPC sensitization. Treatment given: therapeutic diphenylcyclopropenone sensitization with weekly scalp DPC. The CDR3 consists of 16 residues. Germline loops: CDR1 DFQATT, CDR2 SNEGSKA (reference sequence). This clonotype has more than one count but fewer than ten. Each CDR3 protein is one row after TCRdb ran MiXCR on the RACE reads. The sample yields about 49,000 distinct CDR3 sequences, 9% to 9.5% seen once. This clonotype originated in a woman in her forties or fifties with alopecia areata. Some clones in this sample may be carry-over from other donors' samples. Specimen: whole blood, collected in connection with sensitization to the hapten diphenylcyclopropenone (DPC). V usage is TRBV20-1 and J usage is TRBJ1-6; TRBD1 is a possible D gene (5 bases). In DNA, the CDR3 is TGCGGGGCTGAGACTGGAGCACTAACTCTTAATTCACCCCTCCACTTT. Encoded protein: CGAETGALTLNSPLHF.